This T cell receptor (beta chain) originates from a study of human T cells and chemical hapten exposure (dated by TCRdb to the early 2020s). Some background on the complete study: For sensitization, 2% DPC in acetone was applied to an approximately 2 cm by approximately 2 cm area of upper inner arm skin. Patients additionally received weekly therapeutic DPC doses to the scalp throughout the approximately 25-week study period. Patch testing was done on the upper back using Finn chambers containing 0.01% DPC, and results were scored after 6 days according to International Contact Dermatitis Research Group standards. The mostly female patient cohort included alopecia areata with under or over 50% scalp involvement, alopecia totalis and alopecia universalis. The libraries were sequenced as a pool, and the TCR yield per sample differed mostly because of small variations in library volumes within the pool. Peripheral blood TCR repertoire changes were tracked in vivo in alopecia patients during primary and secondary sensitization to the hapten diphenylcyclopropenone (DPC). Patient blood was sampled pre-sensitization (week 0) and at 2, 6 and about 24 weeks after DPC sensitization. Under 30 alopecia patients gave blood for TCR sequencing at one to four time points (pre-sensitization, 2, 6 and 24 weeks). Here is what the overall study found, with its caveats: DPC sensitization did not change the number of TCRs with a frequency above 1 in 1000, and there was no evidence of changes in global repertoire structure. Patch test score was positively correlated with the number of PT1 expanded TCRs, with significance at thresholds 8, 16 and 32 but not at 4. Compared with pre-sensitization or healthy control sets, expanded TCRs formed significantly more large CDR3 similarity clusters, which is consistent with antigen-driven responses. Because every patient had alopecia, a presumed autoimmune disease, the patients' immune response might differ from that of healthy individuals. After repeated subsampling, changes were observed in the strength of the expansion versus patch-test correlation and in the threshold at which the correlation became significant.

This clonotype was detected many times. What this receptor recognizes is not known. Qualities for individual bases were not recorded, and no much larger clone is one base off. The sample's time point label, in plain terms: pre-sensitization, week 0. What the treatment or condition label conveys for this sample: therapeutic diphenylcyclopropenone sensitization with weekly scalp DPC. Blood at each patch-test visit was drawn before the patch test was applied. Eligible patients were aged 18 to 70, diagnosed with alopecia, deemed suitable for DPC therapy, and excluded if pregnant. Total RNA was isolated from unfractionated whole blood collected in Tempus Blood RNA tubes. The library was generated by RACE. The sequencing machine was a NextSeq 500. During library preparation, unique molecular identifiers were attached to individual cDNA molecules so that TCRs could be counted quantitatively and reproducibly. Both TCR alpha and TCR beta chains were sequenced from each blood RNA sample. In the authors' own workflow: Samples had a median of roughly 98,000 TCRs, with a range from about 20,000 to 690,600. V, J and CDR3 annotation of the TCR reads was carried out using the Decombinator software suite. For the PS versus PT1 abundance plots, all samples were subsampled to the same number of TCRs (28,000). Expanded TCRs were defined as absent before sensitization and observed at least eight times at the 2-week time point. The public reads were run again by TCRdb, first through fastp at Q25 and then through MiXCR, and only productive beta chains were kept. Records with the same CDR3 protein are collapsed into one entry carrying the most frequent genes and DNA. TCRdb, rather than the study authors, made the V and J calls. The sample table contains fewer than 300,000 distinct CDR3 sequences; only one count was recorded for 7.5% to 9% of them. The ten largest clonotypes hold 2% to 2.5% of the sample.

The germline V gene (reference sequence) specifies MNHEY as CDR1 and SMNVEV as CDR2. The CDR3 has 11 amino acids, counting the end cysteine and phenylalanine. The retained sequence is limited to the CDR3, 33 bases, with the frame set at the first base. Between the V and J ends, shortened by 6 bases and 4 bases respectively, the junction contains 6 bases. The sequence links TRBV27 to TRBJ1-1; TRBD1 is a possible D gene, resting on 6 matching bases. Sequencing was performed on whole blood, taken in connection with sensitization to the hapten diphenylcyclopropenone (DPC). This TCR derives from a woman aged 40 to 50 with alopecia areata. Some clones in this sample may be carry-over from other donors' samples. CDR3 protein: CASRQGTEAFF. The sequence in DNA is TGTGCCAGCAGACAGGGCACTGAAGCTTTCTTT.